One sample yielded the 25 T cell receptor beta chains listed below, sequenced in a study of T cells in Graves' hyperthyroidism and ophthalmopathy. Amplification yielded TCR beta CDR3 regions, with RNA transcripts as the source. A first-round RT-PCR of the TCR CDR3 used the HTBI primer set. One entry per CDR3 protein results from TCRdb running MiXCR on the multiplex PCR reads. The repertoire includes 500,000 to 600,000 distinct CDR3 sequences, 16% of them detected once, and around 18% sits in the top ten. Sequencing used blood. The receptors derive from a woman aged 18-35 years with Graves' hyperthyroidism.

This clonotype has more than one count but fewer than ten. The chain combines TRBV5-1 with TRBJ2-7; D call uncertain. Germline CDR1 and CDR2: SGHRS and YFSETQ. V was clipped by 4 bases and J by 3 bases, with 20 bases between them. CDR3 size: 16 residues. The CDR3 DNA reads as TGCGCCAGCAGCCCTTCGACAAATACCAAGGACTACGAGCAGTACTTC. This gives the protein CASSPSTNTKDYEQYF.

In regard to this clonotype: A read error is possible here, since a much larger clone lies one base away. This chain uses TRBV20-1 with TRBJ1-3; unclear D gene. The CDR3 contains 14 residues. Germline-derived CDR1 and CDR2 are DFQATT and SNEGSKA (reference sequence). The CDR3 here is CSAEGTGPGNSIYF. In DNA form, the CDR3 reads TGCAGTGCTGAGGGTACTGGGCCTGGAAACAGCATATATTTT.

The chain employs TRBV12-3 or TRBV12-4 and TRBJ1-4; unclear D gene. The CDR3 covers 13 residues. V lost 5 bases and J lost 8, with 12 bases in between. DNA for the CDR3: TGTGCCAGCAGTCGACCGAGCAAGGAAAAACTGTTTTTT. Translating gives CASSRPSKEKLFF.

The table lists this clonotype with a few counts. J is TRBJ2-7 and V is TRBV19, with D perhaps TRBD2 (6 bases). Trimming removed 5 bases at V and 6 bases at J, with 11 bases between. This CDR3 comprises 12 residues. Germline CDR1 is LNHDA and CDR2 is SQIVND (reference sequence). In nucleotides, the CDR3 is TGTGCCAGTAGTCCGGGGGTCGCCGAGCAGTACTTC. Protein sequence: CASSPGVAEQYF.

This clonotype was counted many times. The chain carries TRBV20-1 and TRBJ1-5; 7 bases line up with TRBD1. J gave up 1 base and V 1 base, and 7 bases lay outside the gene matches. Germline CDR1 DFQATT, CDR2 SNEGSKA (reference sequence). This CDR3 has 16 residues. The DNA for the CDR3 is TGCAGTGCTAGAGCCACAGGGGTTGGCAGCAATCAGCCCCAGCATTTT. Translated, it gives CSARATGVGSNQPQHF.

The genes are TRBV9 and TRBJ2-3; perhaps D is TRBD1 or TRBD2 (5 bases each). The V gene's germline CDR1 is SGDLS and CDR2 YYNGEE. V was clipped by 4 bases and J by 6 bases, with 18 bases between them. This CDR3 spans 15 amino acids. Here the CDR3 DNA reads TGTGCCAGCAGCCCTAGCTTGGAGAGGGGTGATACGCAGTATTTT. Translation: CASSPSLERGDTQYF.

This clonotype came up many times. The CDR3 spells CASSSRTSGFSYNEQFF. CDR3 coding DNA: TGTGCCAGCAGCTCCCGGACTAGCGGGTTTTCCTACAATGAGCAGTTCTTC. This chain joins TRBV7-8 and TRBJ2-1; TRBD2 aligns across 11 bases. This CDR3 has 17 amino acids. V lost 4 bases, J lost 1 base, and 6 bases stayed unmatched. CDR1 is SGHVS and CDR2 is FQNEAQ in the germline V gene.

This clonotype occurred many times. This chain connects TRBV5-1 to TRBJ1-1; 7 nucleotides agree with TRBD1. The germline gives CDR1 SGHRS, CDR2 YFSETQ. The V and J ends lost 6 bases and 0 bases, in that order; junction bases with no gene match: 5. This CDR3 has 14 residues. The CDR3 coding sequence is TGCGCCAGCACCAAGGACAGGATGAACACTGAAGCTTTCTTT. It codes for CASTKDRMNTEAFF.

The chain employs TRBV28 and TRBJ1-5; D remains unclear. Germline lookup yields CDR1 MDHEN and CDR2 SYDVKM. This CDR3 is 12 amino acids long. V lost 3 bases and J 6 bases, leaving 6 bases between the germline ends. The CDR3 region has the DNA TGTGCCAGCAGTTTTGGTCTTCAGCCCCAGCATTTT. Protein sequence: CASSFGLQPQHF.

This clonotype appeared many times. V and J are TRBV20-1 and TRBJ2-3; TRBD2 matches at 8 bases. This CDR3 is 14 amino acids long. The V gene end was trimmed by 7 bases and the J gene end by 0 bases; junction bases not matched to a gene: 6. The germline V gene has CDR1 DFQATT and CDR2 SNEGSKA (reference sequence). The CDR3 spells CSGQRGSSTDTQYF. DNA of the CDR3: TGCAGTGGGCAGCGGGGGAGTAGCACAGATACGCAGTATTTT.

The chain links TRBV9 to TRBJ2-5; D may be TRBD1 or TRBD2 (5 bases each). V lost 0 bases to trimming and J lost 2 bases, with 8 bases between them. Germline CDR1 reads SGDLS; CDR2 reads YYNGEE. The CDR3 has 14 amino acids. CDR3 sequence (DNA): TGTGCCAGCAGCGTAGCGGGGACGCAAGAGACCCAGTACTTC. This sequence encodes CASSVAGTQETQYF.

V is TRBV18 and J is TRBJ2-3; maybe TRBD1 (6 bases). V shed 3 bases and J shed 2 bases, with 12 bases lying between them. The CDR3 totals 15 residues. Germline V gene lookup returns CDR1 KGHSH and CDR2 LQKENI. The CDR3: CASSPRQVITDTQYF. CDR3 coding DNA: TGTGCCAGCTCACCGCGACAGGTTATCACAGATACGCAGTATTTT.

This clonotype has a count of ten or more. As DNA, the CDR3 is TGTGCCAGCAGTATCTACCTGGGCGGGTTGGGGGCCAACGTCCTGACTTTC. Amino acids: CASSIYLGGLGANVLTF. The genes are TRBV12-3 or TRBV12-4 and TRBJ2-6; a possible D gene is TRBD2 (5 bases). The V end was cut by 5 bases, the J end by 4 bases, with 18 bases between. The CDR3 is made up of 17 amino acids.

This clonotype was detected many times. This chain connects TRBV28 to TRBJ2-7, with D perhaps matching TRBD2 (5 bases). Germline values: CDR1 MDHEN, CDR2 SYDVKM. Trimming left V 8 bases short and J 3 bases short, with 17 bases between. This CDR3 has 14 residues. CDR3 bases: TGTGCCAGCGCAGCTAGCCCTGAGTTCTACGAGCAGTACTTC. Protein product: CASAASPEFYEQYF.

The CDR3 DNA follows: TGTGCCAGCAGCCCCCGTTTGACAGGGGCAAACACTGAAGCTTTCTTT. Translation: CASSPRLTGANTEAFF. The chain is built from TRBV11-3 and TRBJ1-1; 8 nucleotides line up with TRBD1. V was pared by 5 bases and J by 2 bases, with 10 bases of the junction left unmatched. CDR1 SGHNT and CDR2 YENEEA come from the germline V gene. This CDR3 has 16 amino acids.

This chain connects TRBV12-3 or TRBV12-4 to TRBJ2-1; TRBD1 matches 7 bases. CDR3 length equals 15 residues. J gave up 8 bases and V 5 bases, and 12 bases lay outside the gene matches. CDR3 region: CASSHPRGYGDEQFF. The CDR3, as DNA: TGTGCCAGCAGTCACCCCAGGGGGTATGGCGATGAGCAGTTCTTC.

There are many counts of this clonotype. The chain recombines TRBV12-3 or TRBV12-4 with TRBJ2-1, with 8 bases aligning to TRBD2. The CDR3 consists of 16 residues. V dropped 1 base and J dropped 0; count of bases not matched to a gene: 2. The CDR3 region has the DNA TGTGCCAGCAGTTTAGGACTAGCGAGCTCCTACAATGAGCAGTTCTTC. The encoded protein is CASSLGLASSYNEQFF.

This clonotype has ten or more counts. V and J are TRBV30 and TRBJ2-3, with unresolved D. CDR3 size: 12 residues. Trimming cost V 2 bases and J 6 bases, with 9 bases left between them. Germline-derived CDR1 and CDR2 are GTSNPN and SVGIG (reference sequence). The CDR3 is CAWSPGVDTQYF. The CDR3 region has the DNA TGTGCCTGGAGTCCCGGCGTGGATACGCAGTATTTT.

In its sample, this clonotype was seen many times. The chain is built from TRBV3-1 and TRBJ1-1; 10 nucleotides match TRBD1. Germline V CDR1 and CDR2: LGHDT, YNNKEL (reference sequence). V dropped 5 bases and J dropped 4; count of bases not matched to a gene: 4. CDR3 length equals 14 residues. The CDR3 is CASSYGQGGTEAFF. The CDR3 DNA follows: TGTGCCAGCAGCTACGGACAGGGGGGCACTGAAGCTTTCTTT. The full variable domain, completed using reference TRBV3-1 and TRBJ1-1, is DTAVSQTPKYLVTQMGNDKSIKCEQNLGHDTMYWYKQDSKKFLKIMFSYNNKELIINETVPNRFSPKSPDKAHLNLHINSLELGDSAVYFCASSYGQGGTEAFFGQGTRLTVV.

This clonotype was seen a few times. The CDR3 region has the DNA TGTGCCACCTCACGAGGAAACTATGGCTACACCTTC. Translating gives CATSRGNYGYTF. The chain couples TRBV24-1 to TRBJ1-2; D gene uncertain. The CDR3 totals 12 residues. Germline CDR1 is KGHDR and CDR2 is SFDVKD. Trimming took 9 bases from V and 2 from J, leaving 9 bases between them.

The rearrangement joins TRBV19 to TRBJ1-1; D is unclear. The CDR3 is 13 residues long. Germline V gives CDR1 LNHDA, CDR2 SQIVND (reference sequence). V was pared by 0 bases and J by 4 bases, with 6 bases between. The CDR3 region is CASSIDGSTEAFF. The DNA of the CDR3 is TGTGCCAGTAGTATAGATGGGAGCACTGAAGCTTTCTTT.

This clonotype was found many times. The chain couples TRBV5-6 to TRBJ2-3; perhaps TRBD2 as D (5 bases). The CDR3 consists of 16 residues. V lost 3 bases to trimming and J lost 10 bases, with 24 bases between them. Germline V gene sequence: CDR1 SGHDT, CDR2 YYEEEE. The DNA of the CDR3 is TGTGCCAGCAGCTCCAAGGTGGGAGAACTAGTTATATCGCAGTATTTT. As protein: CASSSKVGELVISQYF.

Note on this clonotype: Given a much more abundant clone one base away, this may be a read error. The chain uses TRBV6-4 and TRBJ2-3; D is uncertain. CDR1 MRHNA and CDR2 SNTAGT come from the germline V gene. The V end was cut by 5 bases, the J end by 0 bases, with 9 bases between. The CDR3 loop spans 14 amino acids. The CDR3 coding sequence is TGTGCCAGCAGTATAAAGCCTAGCACAGATACGCAGTATTTT. Its protein is CASSIKPSTDTQYF.

The chain employs TRBV15 and TRBJ1-5, with D perhaps TRBD1 (5 bases). The CDR3 extends over 17 amino acids. The germline gives CDR1 LNHNV, CDR2 YYDKDF (reference sequence). Trimming left V 5 bases short and J 1 base short, with 18 bases between. The CDR3 region is CATSARLGGTSNQPQHF. DNA for the CDR3: TGTGCCACCAGCGCCCGCCTTGGGGGGACGAGCAATCAGCCCCAGCATTTT.

This clonotype was detected many times. The chain employs TRBV29-1 and TRBJ1-4, with TRBD1 as a possible D gene (6 bases). This CDR3 has 14 residues. From germline, CDR1 is SQVTM and CDR2 ANQGSEA. V gave up 7 bases and J gave up 2 bases, with 14 bases separating them. The CDR3 DNA is TGCAGCGGCTTCGGAGGGGGGACTAATGAAAAACTGTTTTTT. The encoded protein is CSGFGGGTNEKLFF.